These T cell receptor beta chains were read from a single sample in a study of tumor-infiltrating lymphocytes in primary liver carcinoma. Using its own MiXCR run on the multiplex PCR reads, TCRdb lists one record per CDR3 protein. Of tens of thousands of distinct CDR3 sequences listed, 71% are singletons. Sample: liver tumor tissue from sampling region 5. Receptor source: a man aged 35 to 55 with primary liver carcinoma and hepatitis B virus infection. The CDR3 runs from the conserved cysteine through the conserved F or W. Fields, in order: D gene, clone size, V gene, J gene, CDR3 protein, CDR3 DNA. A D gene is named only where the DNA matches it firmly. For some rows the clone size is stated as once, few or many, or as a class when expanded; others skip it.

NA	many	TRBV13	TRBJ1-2	CASSLSRAGYTF	TGTGCCAGCAGCTTAAGCAGGGCGGGCTACACCTTC
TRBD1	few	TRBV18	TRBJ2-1	CASSPGTGGSSSYNEQFF	TGTGCCAGCTCACCCGGGACAGGAGGGTCCAGCTCCTACAATGAGCAGTTCTTC
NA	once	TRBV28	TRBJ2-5	CASSSLGVQGTQYF	TGTGCCAGCAGTTCCTTAGGTGTCCAAGGGACCCAGTACTTC
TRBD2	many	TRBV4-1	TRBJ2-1	CASSQLFGGNREQFF	TGCGCCAGCAGCCAGCTCTTCGGGGGGAACCGCGAGCAGTTCTTC
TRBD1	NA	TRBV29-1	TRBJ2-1	CSVEWDRVRSYNVQFF	TGCAGCGTTGAATGGGACAGGGTTAGATCCTACAATGTGCAGTTCTTC
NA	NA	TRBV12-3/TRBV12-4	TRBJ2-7	CASSFMQAGGGEQCF	TGTGCCAGCAGTTTCATGCAGGCTGGCGGGGGCGAGCAGTGCTTC
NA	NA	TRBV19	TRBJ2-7	CASNGGENPYEQYF	TGTGCCAGTAACGGAGGAGAAAACCCCTACGAACAGTACTTC
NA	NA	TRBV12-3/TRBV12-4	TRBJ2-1	CASNLGRPEKEQFF	TGTGCCAGCAATCTGGGAAGGCCGGAGAAGGAGCAGTTCTTC
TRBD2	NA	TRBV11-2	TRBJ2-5	CANGSRGLAGAPGETQYF	TGTGCCAACGGCTCCCGGGGACTAGCGGGAGCCCCTGGAGAGACTCAGTACTTC
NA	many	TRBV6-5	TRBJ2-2	CASSYSDYTGTGELFF	TGTGCCAGCAGTTACTCGGACTACACGGGGACCGGGGAGCTGTTTTTT
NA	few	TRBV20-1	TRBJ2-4	CSAREVGEDKNIQYF	TGCAGTGCTAGAGAGGTGGGAGAAGACAAAAACATTCAGTACTTC
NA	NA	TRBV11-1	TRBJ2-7	CASIVAGTKQYF	TGTGCCAGCATCGTTGCGGGGACAAAACAGTACTTC
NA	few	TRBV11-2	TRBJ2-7	CTSSLTDTAYEQYF	TGTACCAGCAGCTTGACTGACACTGCCTACGAGCAGTATTTC
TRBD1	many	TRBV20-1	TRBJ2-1	CSARAPQGDEQFF	TGCAGTGCTAGAGCTCCACAGGGGGATGAGCAGTTCTTC